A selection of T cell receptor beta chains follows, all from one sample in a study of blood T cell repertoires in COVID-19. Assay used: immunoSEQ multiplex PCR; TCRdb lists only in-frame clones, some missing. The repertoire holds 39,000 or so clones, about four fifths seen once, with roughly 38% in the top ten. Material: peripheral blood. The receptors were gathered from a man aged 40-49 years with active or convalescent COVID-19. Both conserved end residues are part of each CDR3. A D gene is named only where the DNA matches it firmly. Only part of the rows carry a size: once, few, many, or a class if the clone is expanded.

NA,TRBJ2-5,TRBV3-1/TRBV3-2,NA,TGTGCCAGCAGCTATCGTTCGGGAAGGGAGGAGACCCAGTACTTC,CASSYRSGREETQYF
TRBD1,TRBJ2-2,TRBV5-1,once,TGCGCCAGCAACCCTACAGGGGCGGGCAACACCGGGGAGCTGTTTTTT,CASNPTGAGNTGELFF
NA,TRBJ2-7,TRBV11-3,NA,TGTGCCAGCAGCCCCCCAGACACCACCTACGAGCAGTACTTC,CASSPPDTTYEQYF
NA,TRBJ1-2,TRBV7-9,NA,TGTGCCAGCAGCTTATCACAGGTGGCTGGAGGCTACACCTTC,CASSLSQVAGGYTF
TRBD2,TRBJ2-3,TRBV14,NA,TGTGCCAGCAGCGCGCGGGGGGTTGGCGATACGCAGTATTTT,CASSARGVGDTQYF
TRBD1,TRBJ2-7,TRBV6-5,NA,TGTGCCAGTGCGTCAGGGGGCGCCCGCCAGTACTTC,CASASGGARQYF
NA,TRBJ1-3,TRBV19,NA,TGTGCCAGTAGTATAGACCTTGCGCGCCCAGGCCGGAGAAACACCATATATTTT,CASSIDLARPGRRNTIYF
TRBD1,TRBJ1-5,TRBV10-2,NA,TGCGCCAGCAGTGAGCACTCCCGGACAGGGAATCAGCCCCAGCATTTT,CASSEHSRTGNQPQHF
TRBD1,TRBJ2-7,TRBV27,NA,TGTGCCAGCAGCTCCACCGGGACAGGGACCTACGAGCAGTACTTC,CASSSTGTGTYEQYF
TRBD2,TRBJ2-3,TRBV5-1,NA,TGCGCCAGCAGCCCTAGCGGGGGGGTTTCGGATACGCAGTATTTT,CASSPSGGVSDTQYF
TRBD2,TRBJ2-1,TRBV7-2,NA,TGTGCCAGCAGCTTAGACGGGACTAGCTCCTACAATGAGCAGTTCTTC,CASSLDGTSSYNEQFF
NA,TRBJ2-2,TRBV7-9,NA,TGTGCCAGCAGCTACGACGGGCGGGTCGGGGAGCTGTTTTTT,CASSYDGRVGELFF
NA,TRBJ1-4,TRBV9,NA,TGTGCCAGCAGCGTAAGTCCGAAAGCGGATGAAAAACTGTTTTTT,CASSVSPKADEKLFF
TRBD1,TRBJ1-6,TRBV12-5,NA,TGTGCTAGTGGTTTTAAGGGGGCCCGACTCAATAATTCACCCCTCCACTTT,CASGFKGARLNNSPLHF
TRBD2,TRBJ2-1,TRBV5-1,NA,TGCGCCAGCAGCTGGGGACTAGCGGGCTCCTACAATGAGCAGTTCTTC,CASSWGLAGSYNEQFF
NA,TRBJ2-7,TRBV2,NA,TGTGCCAGCAGTGAATCCCTACAGCAGTACTTC,CASSESLQQYF
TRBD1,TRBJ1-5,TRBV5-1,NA,TGCGCCAGCAGCTTGGGCACAGGGGGCATTCAGCCCCAGCATTTT,CASSLGTGGIQPQHF
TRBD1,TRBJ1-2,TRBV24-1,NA,TGTGCCACCAGTGACCGACAGGGAGATAACTATGGCTACACCTTC,CATSDRQGDNYGYTF
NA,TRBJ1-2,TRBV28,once,TGTGCCAGCATTAGAGGCAGCAACTATGGCTACACCTTC,CASIRGSNYGYTF
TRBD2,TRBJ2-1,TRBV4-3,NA,TGCGCCAGCAGCCAAAATCGGGGGGTTCGCTACAATGAGCAGTTCTTC,CASSQNRGVRYNEQFF
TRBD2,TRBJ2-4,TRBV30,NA,TGTGCCTGGAGTGGACTAGCGGGGTCCAAAAACATTCAGTACTTC,CAWSGLAGSKNIQYF
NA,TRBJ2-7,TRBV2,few,TGTGCCAACAGATTGGGAGCTTCCGAGCAGTACTTC,CANRLGASEQYF
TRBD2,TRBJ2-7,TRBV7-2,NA,TGTGCCAGCAGCCCCGTAGGAGCGGGGAACTACGAGCAGTACTTC,CASSPVGAGNYEQYF
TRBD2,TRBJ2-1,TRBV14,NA,TGTGCCAGCAGCGACGGACTAGTGTGGATCCATGAGCAGTTCTTC,CASSDGLVWIHEQFF
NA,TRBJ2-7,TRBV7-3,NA,TGTGCCAGCAGCCCTCATCGAGGGTCCGGGGAGCAGTACTTC,CASSPHRGSGEQYF
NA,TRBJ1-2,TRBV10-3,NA,TGTGCCTCCGCGGGGGGCGCAGTAGGCTACACCTTC,CASAGGAVGYTF
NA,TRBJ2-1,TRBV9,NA,TGTGCCAGCAGCGCGGACAATGAGCAGTTCTTC,CASSADNEQFF
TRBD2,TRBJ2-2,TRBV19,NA,TGTGCCAGTTGCGGGGGAGGGAACACCGGGGAGCTGTTTTTT,CASCGGGNTGELFF
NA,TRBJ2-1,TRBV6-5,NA,TGTGCCAGCAGACACGACAGCTACAATGAGCAGTTCTTC,CASRHDSYNEQFF
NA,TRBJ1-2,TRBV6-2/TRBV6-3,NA,TGTGCCAGCAGTTACCTGGGGACTACTAACTATGGCTACACCTTC,CASSYLGTTNYGYTF
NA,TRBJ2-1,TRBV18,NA,TGTGCCAGCTCATCGGCAGGGAACAATGAGCAGTTCTTC,CASSSAGNNEQFF
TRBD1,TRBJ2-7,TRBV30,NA,TGTGCCTGGAGCCCCATGGGGACAGGGACCTACGAGCAGTACTTC,CAWSPMGTGTYEQYF
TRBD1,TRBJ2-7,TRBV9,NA,TGTGCCAGCAACGAACTCCCCTTGACAGGGTCTTTCAGCTCCTACGAGCAGTACTTC,CASNELPLTGSFSSYEQYF
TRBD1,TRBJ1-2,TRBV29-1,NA,TGCAGCGTTGACAATTACAGGGGCTATGGCTACACCTTC,CSVDNYRGYGYTF
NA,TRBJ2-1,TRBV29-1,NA,TGCAGCGTGGTTTTGAGTGTGGGAGCCAATGAGCAGTTCTTC,CSVVLSVGANEQFF
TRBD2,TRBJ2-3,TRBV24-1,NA,TGTGCCACAGTCGGGGGGGGCCTTTTTGATACGCAGTATTTT,CATVGGGLFDTQYF
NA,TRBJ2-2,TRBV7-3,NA,TGTGCCAGCAGCCCCCAGGGTTTAGCCCCCGGGGAGCTGTTTTTT,CASSPQGLAPGELFF
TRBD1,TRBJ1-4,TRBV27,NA,TGTGCCAGCAGGAGGGGACAGAATAATGAAAAACTGTTTTTT,CASRRGQNNEKLFF
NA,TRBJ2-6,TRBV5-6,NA,TGTGCCAGCAGCTTGGTACAGGGTGGAAAGTCTGGGGCCAACGTCCTGACTTTC,CASSLVQGGKSGANVLTF
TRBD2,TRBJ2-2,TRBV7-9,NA,TGTGCCAGCAGCTTGGGCGGGAGTAGGAACACCGGGGAGCTGTTTTTT,CASSLGGSRNTGELFF
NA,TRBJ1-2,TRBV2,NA,TGTGCCACCGCGGGACTTTGGGACTATGGCTACACCTTC,CATAGLWDYGYTF
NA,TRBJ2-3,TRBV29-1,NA,TGCAGCGTTGAAGCCCAGGCCACCACGGACGGGGGTGTGACAGATACGCAGTATTTT,CSVEAQATTDGGVTDTQYF
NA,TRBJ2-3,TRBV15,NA,TGTGCCACCAGCAGAGAGGCCAGAAGCACAGATACGCAGTATTTT,CATSREARSTDTQYF
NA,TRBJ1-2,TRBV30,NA,TGTGCCTGGAGGACAGAACGAGACTATGGCTACACCTTC,CAWRTERDYGYTF
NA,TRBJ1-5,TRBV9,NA,TGTGCCAGCAGCGTAGACATTGGCAATCAGCCCCAGCATTTT,CASSVDIGNQPQHF
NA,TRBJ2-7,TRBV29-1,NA,TGCAGCGTGATGACAGGGAGGAACGAGCAGTACTTC,CSVMTGRNEQYF
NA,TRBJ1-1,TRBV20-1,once,TGCAGTGCTAGTAAAACGGAGAGAAACACTGAAGCTTTCTTT,CSASKTERNTEAFF
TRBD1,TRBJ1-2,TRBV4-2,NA,TGTGCCAGCAGCCAATCACTGGTGGGGACAGGGGCCGGAGCTAACTATGGCTACACCTTC,CASSQSLVGTGAGANYGYTF